This passage covers 17 T cell receptor beta chains from one sample sequenced in a study of blood T cell repertoires in COVID-19. Repertoires were generated with immunoSEQ multiplex PCR, while TCRdb's copy carries only in-frame clones and drops some. In the table there are hundreds of thousands of clones, around 83% of which are singletons. Sequenced sample: peripheral blood. All receptors derive from a woman aged 50 to 60 with acute or convalescent COVID-19.

The chain joins TRBV6-4 to TRBJ2-3, with D possibly TRBD1 on 6 matching bases. The CDR3 totals 14 residues. V was pared by 6 bases and J by 2 bases, with 12 bases between. The germline CDR1 and CDR2 sequences are MRHNA and SNTAGT. CDR3 coding DNA: TGTGCCAGCAGCCGGGACACTTACACAGATACGCAGTATTTT. Protein sequence: CASSRDTYTDTQYF.

The CDR3 region has the DNA TGTGCCAGCAGCTTGGGTCAGGGGATCGAGACCCAGTACTTC. Protein product: CASSLGQGIETQYF. J is TRBJ2-5 and V is TRBV5-8, with D tentatively TRBD1 (6 bases). V was clipped by 0 bases and J by 5 bases, with 11 bases between them. Germline assignment: CDR1 SGHTS and CDR2 YDEGEE. The CDR3 covers 14 residues.

Only a few counts were recorded for this clone. The rearrangement uses TRBV6-5 and TRBJ2-5; D might be TRBD1 (5 bases). Germline CDR1 MNHEY, CDR2 SVGAGI. The CDR3 contains 15 residues. Trimming stripped 6 bases from V and 1 base from J, with 15 bases between. Here the CDR3 reads CASSSPTEFQETQYF. The CDR3 bases are TGTGCCAGCAGCTCCCCGACAGAATTCCAAGAGACCCAGTACTTC.

The chain combines TRBV27 with TRBJ2-2; 9 nucleotides line up with TRBD2. Germline lookup yields CDR1 MNHEY and CDR2 SMNVEV (reference sequence). CDR3 length equals 15 residues. After removal of 4 bases from V and 4 bases from J, the junction contained 4 bases not matched to a gene. The CDR3 sequence is CASSWSSGVTGELFF. The DNA for the CDR3 is TGTGCCAGCAGTTGGTCTAGCGGGGTCACCGGGGAGCTGTTTTTT.

The CDR3 is CASSYTQNSPLHF. For the CDR3, the DNA is TGTGCCAGCAGTTATACACAGAATTCACCCCTCCACTTT. The chain carries TRBV27 and TRBJ1-6; D remains ambiguous. CDR1 MNHEY and CDR2 SMNVEV come from the germline V gene (reference sequence). V was trimmed by 4 bases and J by 7 bases, leaving 8 bases between them. This CDR3 has 13 residues.

This chain connects TRBV6-1 to TRBJ2-3; D gene ambiguous. V was shortened by 3 bases and J by 4 bases, with 8 bases between the two germline ends. CDR1 MNHNS and CDR2 SASEGT come from the germline V gene. CDR3 length: 13 amino acids. Here the CDR3 reads CASSESFSDTQYF. In DNA, the CDR3 is TGTGCCAGCAGTGAGAGTTTCTCAGATACGCAGTATTTT.

The V gene is TRBV19, the J gene TRBJ2-7; 8 bases map to TRBD2. CDR1 is LNHDA, CDR2 SQIVND, per germline (reference sequence). This CDR3 spans 16 amino acids. Trimming cost V 10 bases and J 3 bases; bases outside gene matches: 17. The CDR3 protein is CATSGLGGRSYYEQYF. The CDR3 DNA reads TGTGCCACCTCAGGTCTTGGCGGGAGGTCTTACTACGAGCAGTACTTC.

This chain uses TRBV7-9 with TRBJ2-2; 11 bases agree with TRBD2. The ends lost 5 bases at V and 8 bases at J; junction bases unmatched: 1. The germline V gene encodes CDR1 SEHNR and CDR2 FQNEAQ (reference sequence). The CDR3 runs to 13 residues. DNA for the CDR3: TGTGCCAGCAGCAGACTAGCGGGAGGGGAGCTGTTTTTT. It encodes CASSRLAGGELFF. Combining the CDR3 with reference TRBV7-9 and TRBJ2-2 gives the whole variable domain DTGVSQNPRHKITKRGQNVTFRCDPISEHNRLYWYRQTLGQGPEFLTYFQNEAQLEKSRLLSDRFSAERPKGSFSTLEIQRTEQGDSAMYLCASSRLAGGELFFGEGSRLTVL.

The chain joins TRBV24-1 to TRBJ2-5, with TRBD1 matching 9 bases. V dropped 3 bases and J dropped 5; count of bases not matched to a gene: 6. This CDR3 region has 15 residues. From germline, CDR1 is KGHDR and CDR2 SFDVKD. The CDR3 bases are TGTGCCACCAGTGATCCGACAGGGGGTGGGGAGACCCAGTACTTC. Its protein product is CATSDPTGGGETQYF.

This chain uses TRBV5-6 with TRBJ1-2; D unresolved. V lost 3 bases, J lost 7 bases, and 16 bases lay in between. The CDR3 length is 14 residues. Germline CDR1 reads SGHDT; CDR2 reads YYEEEE. CDR3 in DNA: TGTGCCAGCAGCTATATTAGTCCGGGTCTTGGCTACACCTTC. The encoded protein is CASSYISPGLGYTF.

The J gene is TRBJ2-7, the V gene TRBV9, with a possible D match to TRBD2 (5 bases). The CDR3 runs 13 residues. V was shortened by 0 bases and J by 5 bases, with 9 bases between the two germline ends. Looked up from germline, CDR1 is SGDLS and CDR2 is YYNGEE. The CDR3 sequence: CASSVGFGDEQYF. The CDR3 region has the DNA TGTGCCAGCAGCGTAGGTTTCGGGGACGAGCAGTACTTC.

This chain uses TRBV28 with TRBJ2-7; TRBD2 is a possible D gene (5 bases). CDR3 length: 12 residues. V was pared by 3 bases and J by 5 bases, with 8 bases between. Germline CDR1 is MDHEN and CDR2 is SYDVKM. CDR3 sequence (DNA): TGTGCCAGCAGTTTGCGGGCTCACGAGCAGTACTTC. As protein: CASSLRAHEQYF.

The V call is TRBV5-1, the J call TRBJ2-7, with 14 bases identical to TRBD2. Germline-derived CDR1 and CDR2 are SGHRS and YFSETQ. This CDR3 is 15 amino acids long. V shed 0 bases, J shed 7 bases, and the junction held 3 bases outside the gene matches. The CDR3 sequence is CASSLGLAGGTEQYF. The DNA of the CDR3 is TGCGCCAGCAGCTTGGGACTAGCGGGAGGGACAGAGCAGTACTTC.

The chain has TRBV28 and TRBJ2-7; 9 nucleotides agree with TRBD1. With 1 base clipped from V and 3 bases from J, the junction kept 10 bases outside the gene matches. Germline loops: CDR1 MDHEN, CDR2 SYDVKM. This CDR3 is 17 amino acids long. CDR3 region: CASSLYGVGTGHYEQYF. CDR3 DNA sequence: TGTGCCAGCAGTTTATATGGTGTGGGGACAGGGCACTACGAGCAGTACTTC. The full variable domain, rest sourced from reference TRBV28 and TRBJ2-7, is DVKVTQSSRYLVKRTGEKVFLECVQDMDHENMFWYRQDPGLGLRLIYFSYDVKMKEKGDIPEGYSVSREKKERFSLILESASTNQTSMYLCASSLYGVGTGHYEQYFGPGTRLTVT.

The V gene is TRBV5-6, the J gene TRBJ2-7; D may be TRBD2 (6 bases). Germline V gene lookup returns CDR1 SGHDT and CDR2 YYEEEE. Trimming pared 4 bases from V and 2 bases from J, leaving 13 bases between. The length of the CDR3 is 14 residues. The CDR3 spells CASSPGGRPYEQYF. Written as DNA, the CDR3 is TGTGCCAGCAGCCCCGGTGGGAGGCCCTACGAGCAGTACTTC.

The chain carries TRBV28 and TRBJ2-7; D might be TRBD1 (6 bases). Germline lookup yields CDR1 MDHEN and CDR2 SYDVKM. This CDR3 is 15 amino acids long. Trimming stripped 5 bases from V and 2 bases from J, with 16 bases between. CDR3 region: CASSTGTTQAYEQYF. The CDR3 nucleotides are TGTGCCAGCAGTACCGGGACAACCCAGGCCTACGAGCAGTACTTC.

The chain employs TRBV11-2 and TRBJ2-1; 7 bases align to TRBD2. Germline values: CDR1 SGHAT, CDR2 FQNNGV. Germline trimming cut 7 bases from V and 0 bases from J; bases unmatched to any gene: 3. The CDR3 runs to 14 residues. CDR3 protein: CASTRTSSYNEQFF. The CDR3 bases are TGTGCCAGCACCCGGACTAGCTCCTACAATGAGCAGTTCTTC.